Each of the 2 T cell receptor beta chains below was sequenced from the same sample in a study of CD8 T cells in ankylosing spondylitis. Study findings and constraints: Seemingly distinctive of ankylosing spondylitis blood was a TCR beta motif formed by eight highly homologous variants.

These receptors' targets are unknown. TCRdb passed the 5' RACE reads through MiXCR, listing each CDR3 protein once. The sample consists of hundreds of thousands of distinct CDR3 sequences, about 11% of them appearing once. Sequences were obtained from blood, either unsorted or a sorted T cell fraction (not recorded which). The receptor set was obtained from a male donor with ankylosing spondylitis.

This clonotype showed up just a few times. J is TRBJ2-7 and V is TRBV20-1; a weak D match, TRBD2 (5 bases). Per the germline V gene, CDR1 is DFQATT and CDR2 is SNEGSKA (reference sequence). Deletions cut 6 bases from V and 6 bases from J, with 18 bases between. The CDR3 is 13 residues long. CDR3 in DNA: TGCAGTGCGCTAGACGGGGTGGGCTCCGAGCAGTACTTC. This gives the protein CSALDGVGSEQYF.

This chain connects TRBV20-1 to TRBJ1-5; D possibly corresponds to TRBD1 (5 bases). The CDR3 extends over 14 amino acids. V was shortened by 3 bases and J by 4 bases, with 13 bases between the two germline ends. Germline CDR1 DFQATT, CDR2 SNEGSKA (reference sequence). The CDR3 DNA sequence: TGCAGTGCTAGGAGGGGACGGATTAATCAGCCCCAGCATTTT. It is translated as CSARRGRINQPQHF.